A single sample is the source of the 23 T cell receptor beta chains below, sequenced in a study of read filtering for tumor transcriptome and immune sequencing. Molecular barcoded adaptors covering alpha/delta and beta/gamma chains were used on around 370 ng RNA. Via MiXCR, TCRdb re-called the reads, giving one row per CDR3 protein. The table includes tens of thousands of distinct CDR3 sequences, 20% to 25% detected once. Material: a population of CD138-negative cells sorted from bone marrow. Source of these receptors: a donor aged 40 or older with multiple myeloma.

The table lists this clonotype with a few counts. The genes are TRBV6-6 and TRBJ1-5, with D tentatively TRBD1 (5 bases). CDR1 is MNHNY and CDR2 is SVGAGI in the germline V gene (reference sequence). The V and J ends lost 3 bases and 4 bases respectively, with 13 bases between them. CDR3 length equals 15 residues. The DNA of the CDR3 is TGTGCCAGCAGTTATCGGAATGGGGGAAATCAGCCCCAGCATTTT. Translated, it gives CASSYRNGGNQPQHF.

This clonotype appeared many times. CDR3 loop: CASSWRRPRNYGYTF. Here the CDR3 DNA reads TGTGCCAGTAGCTGGAGGAGGCCTAGAAACTATGGCTACACCTTC. V gene TRBV19 combines with J gene TRBJ1-2; no clear D gene. This CDR3 comprises 15 residues. Between the trimmed V and J ends, which lost 6 bases and 2 bases, there was a span of 16 bases. CDR1 and CDR2 from the germline V gene are LNHDA and SQIVND (reference sequence).

This clonotype appeared many times. The V gene is TRBV10-3, the J gene TRBJ2-7; 8 bases map to TRBD1. The V segment lost 6 bases and the J segment 3 bases; nucleotides outside the gene matches: 10. The CDR3 totals 15 residues. In germline, CDR1 is ENHRY, CDR2 SYGVKD. CDR3 loop: CAISDPQGANYEQYF. The DNA of the CDR3 is TGTGCCATCAGCGACCCTCAGGGGGCTAACTACGAGCAGTACTTC.

Comment on this clonotype: A read error may explain this, as a much larger clone is one base away. The V call is TRBV27, the J call TRBJ1-1; D remains unclear. Germline V gene lookup returns CDR1 MNHEY and CDR2 SMNVEV (reference sequence). CDR3 length: 15 residues. The CDR3 protein is CAGSSWAGRDTEAFF. The CDR3 DNA reads as TGTGCCGGCAGTTCCTGGGCGGGGAGGGACACTGAAGCTTTCTTT.

This clonotype appeared many times. The chain couples TRBV6-5 to TRBJ1-3, with D hard to call. CDR1 and CDR2 from the germline V gene are MNHEY and SVGAGI. Trimming cost V 4 bases and J 7 bases, with 17 bases left between them. The CDR3 is made up of 15 amino acids. The CDR3 DNA is TGTGCCAGCAGTTCCCTCGAAGGTTTACGGAACACCATATATTTT. Amino acid sequence: CASSSLEGLRNTIYF.

For this clonotype: A much more abundant neighbour one base away suggests this may be a read error. The chain is built from TRBV3-1 and TRBJ1-5, with D possibly being TRBD1 (6 bases). This CDR3 is 14 amino acids long. Per the germline V gene, CDR1 is LGHDT and CDR2 is YNNKEL (reference sequence). Trimming removed 3 bases from V and 6 bases from J, with 12 bases in between. CDR3 sequence reads: CASSHGRGSQPQHF. DNA for the CDR3: TGTGCCAGCAGCCACGGCAGGGGCAGTCAGCCCCAGCATTTT.

This clonotype was seen many times. The chain has TRBV6-5 and TRBJ1-1; D is ambiguous. Looked up from germline, CDR1 is MNHEY and CDR2 is SVGAGI. The CDR3 is 14 amino acids. The V gene lost 0 bases and the J gene lost 1 base, with 6 bases spanning the gap. CDR3 in DNA: TGTGCCAGCAGTTACTCGTTGGGGAACACTGAAGCTTTCTTT. Its protein is CASSYSLGNTEAFF.

A word on this clonotype: The CDR3 does not close with the conserved phenylalanine or tryptophan, likely indicating a read error. V is TRBV5-1 and J is TRBJ2-4; perhaps TRBD2 as D (5 bases). Trimming cost V 1 base and J 8 bases, with 13 bases left between them. The V gene's germline CDR1 is SGHRS and CDR2 YFSETQ. The CDR3 loop spans 14 amino acids. This CDR3 reads CASSLFGRNDIQYS. Here the CDR3 DNA reads TGCGCCAGCAGCTTGTTTGGGAGAAATGACATTCAGTACTCC.

This clonotype was seen at least ten times. The V gene is TRBV2, the J gene TRBJ2-1; D tentatively fits TRBD1 or TRBD2 (5 bases each). V lost 1 base, J lost 1 base, and 8 bases lay in between. The germline gives CDR1 SNHLY, CDR2 FYNNEI. This CDR3 has 15 amino acids. CDR3 in DNA: TGTGCCAGCAGTGAAGAGGGACCTTCCTACAATGAGCAGTTCTTC. This encodes CASSEEGPSYNEQFF.

In its sample, this clonotype was seen once. The chain couples TRBV5-1 to TRBJ2-4; 10 bases fit TRBD1. Losses at the gene ends were 3 bases for V and 1 base for J; bases not matched to a gene: 7. This CDR3 is 17 amino acids long. Germline CDR1 SGHRS, CDR2 YFSETQ. The CDR3 DNA reads TGCGCCAGCAGCTGGGGACAGGGGACTCTGGCCAAAAACATTCAGTACTTC. Translating it yields CASSWGQGTLAKNIQYF. Complete variable domain (other parts from reference TRBV5-1 and TRBJ2-4): KAGVTQTPRYLIKTRGQQVTLSCSPISGHRSVSWYQQTPGQGLQFLFEYFSETQRNKGNFPGRFSGRQFSNSRSEMNVSTLELGDSALYLCASSWGQGTLAKNIQYFGAGTRLSVL.

This clonotype was detected many times. The V call is TRBV24-1, the J call TRBJ2-1; 8 nucleotides line up with TRBD2. The CDR3 extends over 16 amino acids. Germline-derived CDR1 and CDR2 are KGHDR and SFDVKD. The V gene end was trimmed by 4 bases and the J gene end by 5 bases; junction bases not matched to a gene: 9. This CDR3 reads CATSEGARGDHNEQFF. CDR3 coding DNA: TGTGCCACCAGTGAAGGGGCGCGGGGGGATCACAATGAGCAGTTCTTC.

This chain connects TRBV2 to TRBJ1-5; weak D call: TRBD1 (6 bases). V lost 7 bases to trimming and J lost 7 bases, with 14 bases between them. Germline V CDR1 and CDR2: SNHLY, FYNNEI. The CDR3 runs 13 residues. The CDR3 reads CASNVGGGQPQHF. CDR3 bases: TGTGCCAGCAATGTCGGGGGCGGCCAGCCCCAGCATTTT.

This clonotype occurred many times. This sequence joins TRBV7-2 and TRBJ2-3, with D perhaps TRBD1 or TRBD2 (5 bases each). Per the germline V gene, CDR1 is SGHTA and CDR2 is FQGNSA. The CDR3 is made up of 14 amino acids. Trimming removed 3 bases from V and 5 bases from J, with 12 bases in between. CDR3 region: CASSFGDPGDTQYF. The CDR3 bases are TGTGCCAGCAGCTTCGGGGACCCGGGAGATACGCAGTATTTT. Full variable domain (missing parts from reference TRBV7-2 and TRBJ2-3): GAGVSQSPSNKVTEKGKDVELRCDPISGHTALYWYRQSLGQGLEFLIYFQGNSAPDKSGLPSDRFSAERTGGSVSTLTIQRTQQEDSAVYLCASSFGDPGDTQYFGPGTRLTVL.

In this sample, this clonotype turned up many times. The V and J genes are TRBV7-9 and TRBJ2-1; D uncertain. V lost 2 bases and J lost 5, with 7 bases in between. There are 13 residues in the CDR3. CDR1 is SEHNR, CDR2 FQNEAQ, per germline (reference sequence). The CDR3 spells CASSLIYDNEQFF. In nucleotides, the CDR3 is TGTGCCAGCAGCTTAATCTACGACAATGAGCAGTTCTTC. Using reference TRBV7-9 and TRBJ2-1 for the parts outside the CDR3, the full variable domain is DTGVSQNPRHKITKRGQNVTFRCDPISEHNRLYWYRQTLGQGPEFLTYFQNEAQLEKSRLLSDRFSAERPKGSFSTLEIQRTEQGDSAMYLCASSLIYDNEQFFGPGTRLTVL.

This clonotype was picked up many times. CDR3 in amino acids: CASSFQTGQSYEQYF. DNA of the CDR3: TGTGCCAGCAGCTTCCAAACAGGACAGAGCTACGAGCAGTACTTC. This chain links TRBV7-2 with TRBJ2-7, with D perhaps TRBD1 (6 bases). Germline lookup yields CDR1 SGHTA and CDR2 FQGNSA. Trimming took 3 bases from V and 3 from J, leaving 15 bases between them. The CDR3 totals 15 residues.

This clonotype was seen many times. The gene calls are TRBV5-1 and TRBJ1-1; possible D gene TRBD1, 6 bases. With 4 bases removed from V and 9 bases from J, the gap between germline ends came to 16 bases. The CDR3 spans 13 residues. Per germline, CDR1 SGHRS and CDR2 YFSETQ. The CDR3 bases are TGCGCCAGCAGCCCCCTATTGGGGGGCCAAGCTTTCTTT. It yields the protein CASSPLLGGQAFF.

This clonotype was counted ten times or more. The V call is TRBV19, the J call TRBJ2-2; the match to TRBD1 covers 7 bases. Trimming took 6 bases from V and 4 from J; bases not matched to a gene: 5. This CDR3 is 14 amino acids long. In germline, CDR1 is LNHDA, CDR2 SQIVND (reference sequence). Here the CDR3 DNA reads TGTGCCAGTAGCGGACAGGCAAGCACCGGGGAGCTGTTTTTT. This translates into CASSGQASTGELFF.

This clonotype was picked up one time. A much larger clone lies one base from this, so it may be a read error. This chain links TRBV7-6 with TRBJ2-5, with 9 bases fitting TRBD1. The V segment lost 5 bases and the J segment 9 bases; nucleotides outside the gene matches: 10. The CDR3 totals 14 residues. Germline V lookup: CDR1 SGHVS, CDR2 FNYEAQ. The CDR3 DNA follows: TGTGCCAGCAGCAAGACAGGGGGATCGGAGGCCCAGTACTTC. It is translated as CASSKTGGSEAQYF.

In this sample, this clonotype turned up many times. CDR3 sequence (DNA): TGTGCCAGCAGCCCTGGACTAGCGGGGGAGAGTGAGCAGTTCTTC. This translates into CASSPGLAGESEQFF. The chain joins TRBV5-4 to TRBJ2-1, with TRBD2 matching 13 bases. The CDR3 is 15 amino acids. Germline trimming cut 4 bases from V and 9 bases from J; bases unmatched to any gene: 7. In germline, CDR1 is SGHNT, CDR2 YYREEE (reference sequence).

This clonotype was seen at least ten times. This rearrangement joins TRBV20-1 to TRBJ1-1, with a possible D match to TRBD1 (6 bases). The CDR3 totals 13 residues. Germline lookup yields CDR1 DFQATT and CDR2 SNEGSKA (reference sequence). V was pared by 1 base and J by 4 bases, with 10 bases between. DNA of the CDR3: TGCAGTGCTAGAGGGGGGGCATTCACTGAAGCTTTCTTT. Amino acids: CSARGGAFTEAFF.

This clonotype has ten or more counts. CDR3 nucleotides: TGTGCCAGTAGTATTGGGCTCGGGAACAATGAGCAGTTCTTC. The encoded protein is CASSIGLGNNEQFF. The chain couples TRBV19 to TRBJ2-1; a possible D gene is TRBD2 (5 bases). This CDR3 contains 14 residues. V lost 3 bases, J lost 5 bases, and 11 bases lay in between. CDR1 and CDR2 (germline): LNHDA, SQIVND (reference sequence).

This clonotype was seen a few times. Compared with germline, one end of the junction differs, possibly owing to a read error. The CDR3 loop is CASGQEKRASGGSWDTQYF. In DNA, the CDR3 is TGTGCCAGCGGCCAAGAAAAGAGGGCCAGCGGGGGGAGTTGGGATACGCAGTATTTT. This chain connects TRBV3-1 to TRBJ2-3; 9 bases match TRBD2. CDR1 is LGHDT and CDR2 is YNNKEL in the germline V gene (reference sequence). The CDR3 loop spans 19 amino acids.

This clonotype was detected ten times or more. J is TRBJ2-1 and V is TRBV21-1; TRBD1 reflects the table's D call only, with no check against the DNA. TRBV21-1 is deemed a pseudogene. The CDR3 length is 14 residues. CDR3 DNA: TGTGCCAGCAACCCGACAGGGGGCGGAGATGAGCAGTTCTTC. Residues: CASNPTGGGDEQFF.